Below are 6 T cell receptor beta chains sequenced from a single sample in a study of cytomegalovirus exposure and HLA in healthy donors. In the PCR, 60 Vbeta and 13 Jbeta primers were used. Generated by immunoSEQ multiplex PCR, the TCRdb table keeps only in-frame clones and is missing some. Of about 71,000 clones listed, 70% were seen once; the top ten hold more than 7.5%. Sequenced material: PBMCs. These receptors were taken from a woman in her 50s in good health and CMV-seropositive.

This clone has more than one count but fewer than ten. J is TRBJ1-5 and V is TRBV6-1; 7 nucleotides match TRBD1. The CDR3 loop spans 13 amino acids. Unmatched junction bases numbered 6, after V lost 6 bases and J lost 7 bases. The germline CDR1 and CDR2 sequences are MNHNS and SASEGT. CDR3 in amino acids: CASSDRVQQPQHF. CDR3 bases: TGTGCCAGCAGCGACAGGGTTCAACAGCCCCAGCATTTT.

The gene calls are TRBV6-5 and TRBJ1-1, with D perhaps matching TRBD1 (6 bases). The germline CDR1 and CDR2 sequences are MNHEY and SVGAGI. V gave up 6 bases and J gave up 5 bases, with 19 bases separating them. CDR3 length: 15 residues. In DNA form, the CDR3 reads TGTGCCAGCAGACGAAAGCCAGGGGTTTCTACTGAAGCTTTCTTT. Protein product: CASRRKPGVSTEAFF.

The rearrangement uses TRBV30 and TRBJ1-3; 7 nucleotides match TRBD1. The CDR3 length is 14 residues. The junction had 3 bases not matched to a gene; V was cut back by 0 bases and J by 4 bases. Germline V lookup: CDR1 GTSNPN, CDR2 SVGIG (reference sequence). The CDR3 DNA follows: TGTGCCTGGAGTGTATACAGGGGCGGAAACACCATATATTTT. Its protein product is CAWSVYRGGNTIYF.

The chain links TRBV2 to TRBJ2-7; 12 nucleotides align to TRBD1. Germline CDR1 is SNHLY and CDR2 is FYNNEI. V lost 3 bases, J lost 4 bases, and 13 bases stayed unmatched. The CDR3 totals 18 residues. CDR3 loop: CASSDRPGTGGTGYEQYF. CDR3 nucleotide sequence: TGTGCCAGCAGTGACCGTCCCGGGACAGGGGGCACAGGGTACGAGCAGTACTTC.

The V and J genes are TRBV4-1 and TRBJ1-2; D is unresolved. The V gene's germline CDR1 is MGHRA and CDR2 YSYEKL. V lost 3 bases and J lost 0, with 5 bases in between. The length of the CDR3 is 13 residues. The CDR3, as DNA: TGCGCCAGCAGCCAGCAGTCTAACTATGGCTACACCTTC. Translation: CASSQQSNYGYTF.

The rearrangement joins TRBV29-1 to TRBJ1-1; no clear D. The CDR3 extends over 11 amino acids. The germline V gene has CDR1 SQVTM and CDR2 ANQGSEA. The ends were cut back, 5 bases at V and 3 bases at J, with 7 bases in the middle. In nucleotides, the CDR3 is TGCAGCGTTAACGACTACACTGAAGCTTTCTTT. Residues: CSVNDYTEAFF.